The rows below give T cell receptor beta chains drawn from one sample of a study of blood T cell repertoires in COVID-19. Assay: immunoSEQ multiplex PCR; the TCRdb copy retains only in-frame clones and omits some. Counted here are 60,000 to 75,000 clones, 80% to 90% occurring once; the ten biggest clones make up 12%. Sequenced: peripheral blood. Source of these receptors: a human donor in a cohort sampled during active COVID-19. CDR3s include the opening cysteine and the closing phenylalanine or tryptophan. Each record gives: J gene, D gene, clone size, V gene, CDR3 DNA, CDR3 protein. D genes are given only for firm matches. Size tells how often a clone was seen (once, few, many) or the class of an expanded clone, and some rows leave it out.

>TRBJ1-5|.|.|TRBV5-6
TGTGCCAGCAGCTTCCGGGGGAGTGGTCAGCCCCAGCATTTT
CASSFRGSGQPQHF
>TRBJ1-5|TRBD1|.|TRBV6-6
TGTGCCAACGGACAGGGGGGAAATCAGCCCCAGCATTTT
CANGQGGNQPQHF
>TRBJ1-5|TRBD1|once|TRBV30
TGTGCCTGGAGCGCCGGGACAGGGGGATCAGGGCCCCAGCATTTT
CAWSAGTGGSGPQHF
>TRBJ1-2|TRBD1|.|TRBV5-1
TGCGCCAGCAGCTTGGGTTCGGGACAGACAATCTATGGCTACACCTTC
CASSLGSGQTIYGYTF
>TRBJ2-1|.|.|TRBV11-2
TGTGCCAGCAGCCAATTCCAGACAACTAGATTAGATGAGCAGTTCTTC
CASSQFQTTRLDEQFF
>TRBJ2-5|.|.|TRBV6-6
TGTGCCAGCAGTGGGGGCTTAGGGCAAGAGACCCAGTACTTC
CASSGGLGQETQYF
>TRBJ1-2|TRBD1|.|TRBV4-3
TGCGCCAGCAGCCTCCGGACAGGGAACTATGGCTACACCTTC
CASSLRTGNYGYTF
>TRBJ2-1|TRBD2|.|TRBV5-1
TGCGCCAGCAGCTTCGGGACTAGCGGGCCCTACAATGAGCAGTTCTTC
CASSFGTSGPYNEQFF
>TRBJ2-3|.|.|TRBV6-6
TGTGCCAGCAGCTCCCGGGGGAGCATCACAGATACGCAGTATTTT
CASSSRGSITDTQYF
>TRBJ1-1|.|.|TRBV6-5
TGTGCCAGCAGTTACGATGGGGCGTACACTGAAGCTTTCTTT
CASSYDGAYTEAFF